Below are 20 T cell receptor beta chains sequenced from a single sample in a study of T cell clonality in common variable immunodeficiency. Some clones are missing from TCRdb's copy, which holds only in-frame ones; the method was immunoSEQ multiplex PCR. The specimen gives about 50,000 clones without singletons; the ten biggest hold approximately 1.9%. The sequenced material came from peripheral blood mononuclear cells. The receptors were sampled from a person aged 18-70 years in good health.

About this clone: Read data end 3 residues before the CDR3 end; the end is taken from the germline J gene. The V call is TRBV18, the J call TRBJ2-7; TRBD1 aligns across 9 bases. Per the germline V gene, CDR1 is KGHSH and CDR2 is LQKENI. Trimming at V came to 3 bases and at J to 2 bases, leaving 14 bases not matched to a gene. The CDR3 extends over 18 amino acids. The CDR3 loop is CASSPRPLRQGEAYEQYF. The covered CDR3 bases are TGTGCCAGCTCACCCCGCCCGCTGAGACAGGGGGAAGCCTACGAG.

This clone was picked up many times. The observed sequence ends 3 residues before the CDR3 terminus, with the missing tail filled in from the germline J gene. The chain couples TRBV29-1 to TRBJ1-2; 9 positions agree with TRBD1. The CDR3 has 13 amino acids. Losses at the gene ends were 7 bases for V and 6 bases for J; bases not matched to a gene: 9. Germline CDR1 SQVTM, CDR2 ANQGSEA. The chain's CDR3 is CSASEGQGNGYTF. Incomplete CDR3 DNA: TGCAGCGCCTCTGAGGGACAGGGTAATGGC.

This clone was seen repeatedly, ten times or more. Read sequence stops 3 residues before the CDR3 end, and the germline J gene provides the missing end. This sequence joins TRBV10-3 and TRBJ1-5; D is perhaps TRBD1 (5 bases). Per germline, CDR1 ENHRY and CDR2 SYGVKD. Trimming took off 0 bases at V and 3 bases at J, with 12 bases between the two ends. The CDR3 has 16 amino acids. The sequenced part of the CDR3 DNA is TGTGCCATCAGTGAGTCGACTCGACAGCCCAATCAGCCC. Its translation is CAISESTRQPNQP. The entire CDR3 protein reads CAISESTRQPNQPQHF.

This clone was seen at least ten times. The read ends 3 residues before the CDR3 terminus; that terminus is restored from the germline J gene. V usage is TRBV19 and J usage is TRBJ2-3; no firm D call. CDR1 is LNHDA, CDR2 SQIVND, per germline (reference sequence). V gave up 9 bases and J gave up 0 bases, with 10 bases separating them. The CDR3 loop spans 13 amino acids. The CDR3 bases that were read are TGTGCCAGCGCCCTGACTAGCACAGATACG. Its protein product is CASALTSTDT. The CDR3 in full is CASALTSTDTQYF.

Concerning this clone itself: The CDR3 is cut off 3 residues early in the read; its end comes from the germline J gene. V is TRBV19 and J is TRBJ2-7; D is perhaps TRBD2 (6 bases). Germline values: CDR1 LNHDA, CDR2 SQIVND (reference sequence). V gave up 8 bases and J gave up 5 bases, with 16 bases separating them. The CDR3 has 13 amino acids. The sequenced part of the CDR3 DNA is TGTGCCAGTTCGGAGGGGAACTACGACGAG. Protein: CASSEGNYDE. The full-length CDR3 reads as CASSEGNYDEQYF.

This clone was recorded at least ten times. Partial CDR3 DNA: TGCGCCAGCAGCCCGCGGGGGGCCTACGAG. This translates into CASSPRGAYE. The whole CDR3 protein is CASSPRGAYEQYF. J is TRBJ2-7 and V is TRBV5-1; TRBD2 matches at 8 bases. The CDR3 goes on 3 residues after the read ends, and that part is filled in from the germline J gene. V lost 4 bases, J lost 2 bases, and 2 bases stayed unmatched. The germline V gene has CDR1 SGHRS and CDR2 YFSETQ. This CDR3 has 13 residues. Full variable domain (remainder filled in from reference TRBV5-1 and TRBJ2-7): KAGVTQTPRYLIKTRGQQVTLSCSPISGHRSVSWYQQTPGQGLQFLFEYFSETQRNKGNFPGRFSGRQFSNSRSEMNVSTLELGDSALYLCASSPRGAYEQYFGPGTRLTVT.

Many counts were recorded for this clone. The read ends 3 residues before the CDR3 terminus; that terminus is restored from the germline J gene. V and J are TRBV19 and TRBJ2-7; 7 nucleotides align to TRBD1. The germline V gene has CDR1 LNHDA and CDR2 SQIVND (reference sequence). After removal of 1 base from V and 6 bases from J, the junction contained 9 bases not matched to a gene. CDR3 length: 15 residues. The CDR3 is CASSIGVDRPAEQYF. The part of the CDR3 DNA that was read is TGTGCCAGTAGTATAGGGGTGGACAGGCCGGCCGAG.

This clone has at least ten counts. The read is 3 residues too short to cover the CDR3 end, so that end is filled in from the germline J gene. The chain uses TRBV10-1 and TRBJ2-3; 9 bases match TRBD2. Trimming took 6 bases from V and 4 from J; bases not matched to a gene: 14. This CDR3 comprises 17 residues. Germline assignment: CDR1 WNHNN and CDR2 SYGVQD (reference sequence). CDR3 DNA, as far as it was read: TGCGCCAGCAGAGGTAGCGGGGGAATAGATTCATCAGATACG. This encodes CASRGSGGIDSSDT. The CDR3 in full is CASRGSGGIDSSDTQYF.

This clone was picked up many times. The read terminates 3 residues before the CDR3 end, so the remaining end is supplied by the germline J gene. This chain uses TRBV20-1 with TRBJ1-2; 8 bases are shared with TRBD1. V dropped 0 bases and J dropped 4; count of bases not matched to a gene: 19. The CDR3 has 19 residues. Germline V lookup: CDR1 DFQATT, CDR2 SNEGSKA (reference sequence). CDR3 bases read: TGCAGTGCTAGAGATCACGGGGTAGGCAGGGGGCGTTCTTTCTATGGC. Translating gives CSARDHGVGRGRSFYG. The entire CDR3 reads CSARDHGVGRGRSFYGYTF.

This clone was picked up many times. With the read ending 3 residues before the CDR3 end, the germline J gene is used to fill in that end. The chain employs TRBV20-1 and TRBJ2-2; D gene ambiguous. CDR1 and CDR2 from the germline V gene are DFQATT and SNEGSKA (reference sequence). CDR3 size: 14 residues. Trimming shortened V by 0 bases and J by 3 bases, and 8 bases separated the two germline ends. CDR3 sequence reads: CSAREAGDTGELFF. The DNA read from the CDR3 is TGCAGTGCTAGAGAGGCAGGAGACACCGGGGAG.

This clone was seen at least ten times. The CDR3 bases that were read are TGTGCCACCTCTTTAGTGGAGGGTCCCTACGAG. Encoded protein: CATSLVEGPYE. The full CDR3 sequence reads CATSLVEGPYEQYF. This chain links TRBV10-3 with TRBJ2-7; a weak D match, TRBD2 (6 bases). The observed sequence ends 3 residues before the CDR3 terminus, with the missing tail filled in from the germline J gene. This CDR3 spans 14 amino acids. Trimming removed 10 bases at V and 2 bases at J, with 18 bases between. Germline-derived CDR1 and CDR2 are ENHRY and SYGVKD.

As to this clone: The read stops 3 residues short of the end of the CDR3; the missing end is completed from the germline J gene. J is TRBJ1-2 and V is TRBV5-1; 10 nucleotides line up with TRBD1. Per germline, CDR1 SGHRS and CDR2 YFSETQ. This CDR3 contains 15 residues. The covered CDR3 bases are TGCGCCAGCAGCCGTGCTACTGGGACAGGGGAAGGC. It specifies CASSRATGTGEG. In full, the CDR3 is CASSRATGTGEGYTF.

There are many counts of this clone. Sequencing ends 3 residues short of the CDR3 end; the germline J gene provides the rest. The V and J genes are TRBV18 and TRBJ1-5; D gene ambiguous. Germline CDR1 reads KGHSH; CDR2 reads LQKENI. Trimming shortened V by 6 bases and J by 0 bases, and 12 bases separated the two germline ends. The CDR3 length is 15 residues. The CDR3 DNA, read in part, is TGTGCCAGCTCCCAGGACTCCAATAGCAATCAGCCC. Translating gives CASSQDSNSNQP. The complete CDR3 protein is CASSQDSNSNQPQHF.

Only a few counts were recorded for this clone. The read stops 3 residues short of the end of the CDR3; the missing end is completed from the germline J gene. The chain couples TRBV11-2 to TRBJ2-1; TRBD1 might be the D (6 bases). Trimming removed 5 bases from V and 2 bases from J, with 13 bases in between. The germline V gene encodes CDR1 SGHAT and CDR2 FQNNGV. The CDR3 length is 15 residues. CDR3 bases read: TGTGCCAGCAGCCCCAGGACAGTAGCCTACAATGAG. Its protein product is CASSPRTVAYNE. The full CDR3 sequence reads CASSPRTVAYNEQFF.

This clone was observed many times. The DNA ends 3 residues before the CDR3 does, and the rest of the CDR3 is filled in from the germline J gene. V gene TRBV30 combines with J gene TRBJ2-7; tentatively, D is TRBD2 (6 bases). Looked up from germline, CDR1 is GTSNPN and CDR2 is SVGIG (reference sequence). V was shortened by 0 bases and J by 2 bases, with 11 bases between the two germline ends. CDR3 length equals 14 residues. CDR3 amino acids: CAWSVKRVPYEQYF. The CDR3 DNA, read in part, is TGTGCCTGGAGTGTGAAGCGGGTACCCTACGAG.

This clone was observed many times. The CDR3 is CALRVQGARGGYTF. The sequenced part of the CDR3 DNA is TGTGCCCTCCGAGTACAGGGGGCAAGGGGTGGC. The V and J genes are TRBV30 and TRBJ1-2; 9 bases are shared with TRBD1. The missing CDR3 end, 3 residues past where the read stops, is filled in from the germline J gene. The CDR3 covers 14 residues. Trimming removed 8 bases from V and 7 bases from J; junction bases left unmatched: 14. CDR1 is GTSNPN and CDR2 is SVGIG in the germline V gene (reference sequence).

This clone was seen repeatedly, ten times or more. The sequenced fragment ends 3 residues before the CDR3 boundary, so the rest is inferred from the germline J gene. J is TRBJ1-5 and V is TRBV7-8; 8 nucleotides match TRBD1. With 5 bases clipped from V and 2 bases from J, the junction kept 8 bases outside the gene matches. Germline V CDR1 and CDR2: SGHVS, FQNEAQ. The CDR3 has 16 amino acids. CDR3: CASSTGGQRGNQPQHF. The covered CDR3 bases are TGTGCCAGCAGCACAGGGGGGCAACGAGGCAATCAGCCC.

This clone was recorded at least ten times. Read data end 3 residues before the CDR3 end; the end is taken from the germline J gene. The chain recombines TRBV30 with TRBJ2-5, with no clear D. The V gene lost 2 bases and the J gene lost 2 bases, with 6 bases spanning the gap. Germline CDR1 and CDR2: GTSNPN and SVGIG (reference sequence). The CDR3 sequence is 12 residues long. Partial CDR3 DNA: TGTGCCTGGAGTTTGCAGCAAGAGACC. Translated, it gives CAWSLQQET. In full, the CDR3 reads CAWSLQQETQYF.

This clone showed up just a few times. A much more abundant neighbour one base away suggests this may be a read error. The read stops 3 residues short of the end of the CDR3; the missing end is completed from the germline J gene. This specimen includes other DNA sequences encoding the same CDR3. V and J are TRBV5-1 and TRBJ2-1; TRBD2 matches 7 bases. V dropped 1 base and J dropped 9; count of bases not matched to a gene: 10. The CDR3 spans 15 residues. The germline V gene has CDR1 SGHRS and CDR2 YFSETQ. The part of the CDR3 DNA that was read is TGCGCCAGCAGCTTGACGGGGGAGAGCGGGATTGAG. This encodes CASSLTGESGIE. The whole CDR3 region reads CASSLTGESGIEQFF.

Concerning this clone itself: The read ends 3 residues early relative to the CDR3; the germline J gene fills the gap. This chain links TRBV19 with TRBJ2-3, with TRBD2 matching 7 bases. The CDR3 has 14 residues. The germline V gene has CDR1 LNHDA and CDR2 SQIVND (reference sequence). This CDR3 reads CASTGPGLQETQYF. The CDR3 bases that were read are TGTGCCAGCACAGGCCCGGGACTACAAGAGACG.